This T cell receptor beta chain was documented in a study of OX40 agonist ivuxolimab in advanced cancers. Background on the whole study: Ivuxolimab was an agonistic, fully human IgG2 monoclonal antibody directed against OX40 (CD134), a costimulatory receptor. Of the approximately 50 dose-escalation patients, hepatocellular carcinoma was present in roughly 19, melanoma in approximately 15, renal cell carcinoma in 9 and head and neck cancer in 9. Patients were allowed to have had prior anti-PD-1, anti-PD-L1 or anti-CTLA-4 therapy, and around 40% of the dose-escalation patients had previously received checkpoint inhibitors. The paper describes the monotherapy dose-escalation part (N of about 55 patients) of the phase I trial of ivuxolimab. A male proportion of 82.7% and a mean age of 60 years, ranging from 23 to 79, were recorded for the dose-escalation cohort. Partial responses occurred in three dose-escalation patients, of whom one had hepatocellular carcinoma and two had cutaneous melanoma. The point of sequencing TCRbeta in the periphery was to test whether ivuxolimab changed TCR sequence diversity and drove clonal T-cell expansion. Intravenous ivuxolimab was administered to patients every 2 weeks at six dose levels: 0.01, 0.1, 0.3, 1.5, 3 and 10 mg/kg. Broad study findings and their caveats: After ivuxolimab, more expanded clones were found on average in CD8+ T cells than in CD4+ T cells. Low levels of normalized T-cell clonal expansion were also seen in some nonresponding patients. At doses of 0.1 to 3.0 mg/kg, clonal expansion of both CD4+ and CD8+ blood T cells was observed from baseline to week 6. The antigen specificity of the peripheral T cells that underwent clonal expansion was not determined. Partial responders in the 0.1-3.0 mg/kg groups had among the lowest normalized peripheral clonal expansion, especially among CD8+ T cells.

For sequencing of the TCRbeta CDR3 region, genomic DNA was extracted from the sorted cells. The immunoSEQ Assay was used to sequence the TCRbeta CDR3 regions. TCRdb carries this immuneACCESS record with in-frame sequences only. Its versions omit some clonotypes, under half of them owing to an unresolved V gene in the studies checked, with the rest unexplained. Across this sample there are tens of thousands of clones, with about 89% seen only once. Roughly 14% of the sample goes to the ten largest clones. The trial excluded patients who had a history of autoimmune disease or were on systemic immunosuppression. Peripheral blood for TCR sequencing was collected from all dose cohorts at baseline, on cycle 4 day 1, and on cycle 7 day 1. Samples came from an open-label, multicenter, first-in-human phase I dose-escalation trial of ivuxolimab. The trial enrolled adults with locally advanced or metastatic head and neck squamous cell, hepatocellular, melanoma or renal cell carcinoma. Before TCR sequencing, CD4+ T cells and CD8+ T cells from peripheral blood were sorted into separate populations.

The CDR3 measures 11 amino acids from cysteine to phenylalanine. This entry keeps only the CDR3 DNA: 33 bases, framed from base 1. Trimming takes 3 bases from V and 6 bases from J, and the germline ends sit 3 bases apart. For CDR1 and CDR2, the germline V gene lists MDHEN and SYDVKM. Remarks on this clone: Its target antigen remains unknown. Base-call qualities are not available, and no considerably larger clone is one nucleotide away.

Recombination joined TRBV28 with TRBJ1-5; the D gene is unclear. The sample here was CD4+ or CD8+ T cells sorted from blood, taken in a trial of the OX40 agonist ivuxolimab. This receptor was identified in an adult with an advanced solid tumor such as melanoma, head and neck, liver or kidney cancer. The CDR3 protein sequence reads: CASSFSQPQHF. The base sequence is TGTGCCAGCAGTTTTAGTCAGCCCCAGCATTTT.